Reported below is one T cell receptor (beta chain). Its specificity is unknown. Germline CDR1 is SGHAT and CDR2 is FQNNGV. Trimming took off 3 bases at V and 0 bases at J, with 10 bases between the two ends. The CDR3 runs 15 residues. The sample belongs to a study of a mutant IDH1 vaccine in newly diagnosed glioma. Libraries were prepared by immunoSEQ multiplex PCR; TCRdb keeps only in-frame clonotypes and omits some of them. The table shows about 33,000 clones, with about 81% occurring only once. Sample time point: week 47, end of study. Every single dose of the vaccine, 300 ug of mutant IDH1 20-mer peptide, came with topical imiquimod.

Here the sequenced sample was PBMCs, taken from a glioma patient whose treatment included an IDH1 peptide vaccine. V is TRBV11-2 and J is TRBJ2-3, with TRBD2 as a possible D gene (6 bases). This clonotype was obtained from a man aged 40-50 years with glioma. The CDR3 coding sequence is TGTGCCAGCAGCTTCGGGCGGGGAAGCACAGATACGCAGTATTTT. This sequence encodes CASSFGRGSTDTQYF.